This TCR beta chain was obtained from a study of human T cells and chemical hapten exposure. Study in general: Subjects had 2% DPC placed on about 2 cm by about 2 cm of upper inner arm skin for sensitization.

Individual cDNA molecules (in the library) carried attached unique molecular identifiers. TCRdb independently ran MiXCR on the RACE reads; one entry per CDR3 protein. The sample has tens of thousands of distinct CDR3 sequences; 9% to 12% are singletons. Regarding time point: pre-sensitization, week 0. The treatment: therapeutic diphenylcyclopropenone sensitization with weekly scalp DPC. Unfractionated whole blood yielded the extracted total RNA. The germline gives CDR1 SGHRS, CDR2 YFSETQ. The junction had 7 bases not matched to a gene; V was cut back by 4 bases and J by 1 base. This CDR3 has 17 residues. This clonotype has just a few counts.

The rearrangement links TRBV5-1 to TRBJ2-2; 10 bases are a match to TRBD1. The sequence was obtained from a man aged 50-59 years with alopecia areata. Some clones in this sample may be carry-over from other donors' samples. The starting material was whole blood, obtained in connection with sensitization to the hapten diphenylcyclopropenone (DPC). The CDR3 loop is CASSPLGTGVNTGELFF. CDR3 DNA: TGCGCCAGCAGCCCACTTGGGACAGGGGTGAACACCGGGGAGCTGTTTTTT.